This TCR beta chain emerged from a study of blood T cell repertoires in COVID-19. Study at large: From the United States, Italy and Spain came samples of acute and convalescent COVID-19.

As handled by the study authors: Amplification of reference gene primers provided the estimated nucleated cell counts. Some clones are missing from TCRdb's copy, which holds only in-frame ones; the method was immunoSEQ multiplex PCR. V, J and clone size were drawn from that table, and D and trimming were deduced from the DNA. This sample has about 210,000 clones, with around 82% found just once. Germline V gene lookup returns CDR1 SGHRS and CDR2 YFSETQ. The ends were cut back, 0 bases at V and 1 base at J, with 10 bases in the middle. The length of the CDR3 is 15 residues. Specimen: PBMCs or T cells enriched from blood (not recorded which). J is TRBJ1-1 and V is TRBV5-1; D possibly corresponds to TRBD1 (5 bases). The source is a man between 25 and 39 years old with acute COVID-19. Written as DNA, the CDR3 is TGCGCCAGCAGCTTGGTTGGCGGGGGGAACACTGAAGCTTTCTTT. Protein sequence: CASSLVGGGNTEAFF.